Below, 12 T cell receptor beta chains from the same sample are listed, as sequenced in a study of PD-L1 blockade in urothelial cancer. As for time point: peripheral blood 6 weeks after treatment start. Clones were sequenced by immunoSEQ multiplex PCR, and TCRdb holds only the in-frame ones, with some missing. The sample carries around 66,000 clones, 88% recorded once. The specimen was PBMCs, collected around atezolizumab (anti-PD-L1) treatment. These receptors were taken from a man aged 60 to 75 with urothelial cancer.

V is TRBV2 and J is TRBJ2-1; 12 bases line up with TRBD2. Unmatched junction bases numbered 3, after V lost 6 bases and J lost 6 bases. The CDR3 has 14 amino acids. The germline V gene has CDR1 SNHLY and CDR2 FYNNEI. The CDR3 sequence is CASRLAGGTNEQFF. The DNA for the CDR3 is TGTGCCAGCAGACTAGCGGGAGGAACCAATGAGCAGTTCTTC.

This clone was detected only a few times. The chain has TRBV2 and TRBJ2-7; D is undetermined. The germline V gene encodes CDR1 SNHLY and CDR2 FYNNEI. This CDR3 spans 14 amino acids. Trimming left V 10 bases short and J 1 base short, with 17 bases between. The CDR3 region is CATSATEVSYEQYF. The CDR3 DNA reads TGTGCCACATCCGCCACAGAAGTATCCTACGAGCAGTACTTC.

This chain uses TRBV28 with TRBJ2-1; 12 nucleotides match TRBD1. Per germline, CDR1 MDHEN and CDR2 SYDVKM. With V trimmed by 4 bases and J by 4 bases, 5 bases remained unmatched. The length of the CDR3 is 16 residues. In DNA form, the CDR3 reads TGTGCCAGCAGTTCACCGGGACAGGGGGCGTACAATGAGCAGTTCTTC. It specifies CASSSPGQGAYNEQFF.

The rearrangement joins TRBV6-1 to TRBJ1-2; a possible D gene is TRBD1 (6 bases). The CDR3 spans 14 residues. Trimming left V 5 bases short and J 5 bases short, with 15 bases between. The germline CDR1 and CDR2 sequences are MNHNS and SASEGT. DNA of the CDR3: TGTGCCAGCAGTAGCCATACAGGGACATATGGCTACACCTTC. It encodes CASSSHTGTYGYTF.

This clone was counted between two and nine times. The chain uses TRBV27 and TRBJ2-7, with TRBD2 as a possible D gene (5 bases). Germline V gives CDR1 MNHEY, CDR2 SMNVEV (reference sequence). V lost 3 bases, J lost 2 bases, and 23 bases lay in between. This CDR3 region has 18 residues. The CDR3 here is CASSFSGGHRHLPYEQYF. For the CDR3, the DNA is TGTGCCAGCAGTTTTAGTGGCGGGCATCGGCATCTACCCTACGAGCAGTACTTC.

The CDR3 coding sequence is TGTGCCAGCAGTTACTCGATCTCCGGGGATTTAGAGACCCAGTACTTC. This gives the protein CASSYSISGDLETQYF. The chain is built from TRBV6-5 and TRBJ2-5; a weak D match, TRBD2 (5 bases). V lost 0 bases to trimming and J lost 4 bases, with 15 bases between them. Germline CDR1 and CDR2: MNHEY and SVGAGI. CDR3 length: 16 residues.

The chain recombines TRBV6-5 with TRBJ2-1; possible D gene TRBD1, 6 bases. The CDR3 runs 14 residues. Trimming took off 8 bases at V and 6 bases at J, with 17 bases between the two ends. Looked up from germline, CDR1 is MNHEY and CDR2 is SVGAGI. CDR3 sequence reads: CASGLSGGGNEQFF. The CDR3, as DNA: TGTGCCAGCGGCCTGAGTGGGGGCGGCAATGAGCAGTTCTTC.

The genes are TRBV29-1 and TRBJ2-7; 8 nucleotides agree with TRBD2. The CDR3 extends over 14 amino acids. Trimming removed 6 bases from V and 2 bases from J; junction bases left unmatched: 9. CDR1 SQVTM and CDR2 ANQGSEA come from the germline V gene. CDR3 coding DNA: TGCAGCGTGGAAACTAGCGGACAAACCTACGAGCAGTACTTC. Residues: CSVETSGQTYEQYF.

Turning to this clone: A read error may produce the germline difference seen at one junction end. The J gene is TRBJ2-2, the V gene TRBV7-7; TRBD2 aligns across 16 bases. CDR3 length: 17 residues. Germline loops: CDR1 SSHAT, CDR2 FNYEAQ (reference sequence). The CDR3 loop is CASSPGLAGGATGELFF. CDR3 DNA sequence: TGTGCTAGCAGCCCGGGACTAGCGGGAGGGGCCACCGGGGAGCTGTTTTTT.

V gene TRBV5-1 combines with J gene TRBJ2-3; 12 nucleotides align to TRBD2. The germline CDR1 and CDR2 sequences are SGHRS and YFSETQ. The CDR3 totals 15 residues. The junction had 2 bases not matched to a gene; V was cut back by 5 bases and J by 1 base. CDR3 region: CASRWTSGGTDTQYF. The CDR3 region has the DNA TGCGCCAGCAGATGGACTAGCGGGGGCACAGATACGCAGTATTTT.

The rearrangement links TRBV6-5 to TRBJ1-5; TRBD1 might be the D (5 bases). This CDR3 spans 14 amino acids. CDR1 and CDR2 (germline): MNHEY, SVGAGI. Trimming cost V 4 bases and J 5 bases, with 12 bases left between them. Here the CDR3 reads CASSSAGFDQPQHF. As DNA, the CDR3 is TGTGCCAGCAGTTCAGCAGGGTTTGATCAGCCCCAGCATTTT.

The chain joins TRBV6-5 to TRBJ2-2; D might be TRBD2 (6 bases). V shed 6 bases and J shed 6 bases, with 17 bases lying between them. Germline V gene lookup returns CDR1 MNHEY and CDR2 SVGAGI. This CDR3 has 15 residues. This CDR3 reads CASRPPGRRAGELFF. The CDR3 DNA follows: TGTGCCAGCAGACCTCCCGGGCGGAGGGCCGGGGAGCTGTTTTTT.